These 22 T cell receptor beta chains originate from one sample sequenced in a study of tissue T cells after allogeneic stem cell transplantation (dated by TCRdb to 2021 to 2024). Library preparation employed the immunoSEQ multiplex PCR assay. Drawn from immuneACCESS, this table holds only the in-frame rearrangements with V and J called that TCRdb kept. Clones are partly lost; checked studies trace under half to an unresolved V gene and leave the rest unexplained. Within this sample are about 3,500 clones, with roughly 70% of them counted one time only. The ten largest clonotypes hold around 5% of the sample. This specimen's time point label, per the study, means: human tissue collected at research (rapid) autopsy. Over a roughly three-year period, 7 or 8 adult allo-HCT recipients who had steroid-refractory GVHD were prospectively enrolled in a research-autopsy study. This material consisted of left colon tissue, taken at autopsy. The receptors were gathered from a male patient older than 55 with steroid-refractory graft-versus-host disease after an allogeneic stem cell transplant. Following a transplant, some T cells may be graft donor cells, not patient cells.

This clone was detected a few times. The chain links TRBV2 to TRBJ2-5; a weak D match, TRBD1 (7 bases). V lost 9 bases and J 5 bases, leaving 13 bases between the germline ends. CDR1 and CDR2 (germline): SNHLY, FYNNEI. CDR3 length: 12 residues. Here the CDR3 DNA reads TGTGCCAGTGAGGCAGGGGGGGAGACCCAGTACTTC. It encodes CASEAGGETQYF.

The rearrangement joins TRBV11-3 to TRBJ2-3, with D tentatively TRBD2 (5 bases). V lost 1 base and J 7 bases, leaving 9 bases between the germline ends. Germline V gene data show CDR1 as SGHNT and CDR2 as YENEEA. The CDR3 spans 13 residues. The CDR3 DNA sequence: TGTGCCAGCAGCTTAGGGCGGGCGAATACGCAGTATTTT. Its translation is CASSLGRANTQYF.

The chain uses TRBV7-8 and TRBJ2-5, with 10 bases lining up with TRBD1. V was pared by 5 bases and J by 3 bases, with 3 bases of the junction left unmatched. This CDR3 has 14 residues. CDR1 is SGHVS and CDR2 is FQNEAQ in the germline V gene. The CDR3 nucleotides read TGTGCCAGCAGCCCCGGGACAGGGGAAGAGACCCAGTACTTC. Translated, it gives CASSPGTGEETQYF.

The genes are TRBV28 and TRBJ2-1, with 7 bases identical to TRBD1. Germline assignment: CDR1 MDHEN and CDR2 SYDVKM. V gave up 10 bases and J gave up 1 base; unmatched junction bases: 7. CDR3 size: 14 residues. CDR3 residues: CATSRQGSYNEQFF. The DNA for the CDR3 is TGTGCCACATCCAGACAGGGTTCCTACAATGAGCAGTTCTTC. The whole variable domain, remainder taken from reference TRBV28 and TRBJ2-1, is DVKVTQSSRYLVKRTGEKVFLECVQDMDHENMFWYRQDPGLGLRLIYFSYDVKMKEKGDIPEGYSVSREKKERFSLILESASTNQTSMYLCATSRQGSYNEQFFGPGTRLTVL.

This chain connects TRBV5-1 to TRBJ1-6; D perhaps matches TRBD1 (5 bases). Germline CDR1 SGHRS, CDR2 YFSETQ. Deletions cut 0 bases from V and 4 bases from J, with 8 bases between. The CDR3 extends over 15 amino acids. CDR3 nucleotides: TGCGCCAGCAGCTTGGACAGGACTTATAATTCACCCCTCCACTTT. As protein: CASSLDRTYNSPLHF.

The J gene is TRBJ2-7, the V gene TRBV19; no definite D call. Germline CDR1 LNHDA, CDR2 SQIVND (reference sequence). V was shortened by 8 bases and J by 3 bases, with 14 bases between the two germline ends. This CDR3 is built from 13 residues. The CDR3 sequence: CASSERRGYEQYF. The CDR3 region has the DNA TGTGCCAGTTCCGAACGGCGAGGCTACGAGCAGTACTTC.

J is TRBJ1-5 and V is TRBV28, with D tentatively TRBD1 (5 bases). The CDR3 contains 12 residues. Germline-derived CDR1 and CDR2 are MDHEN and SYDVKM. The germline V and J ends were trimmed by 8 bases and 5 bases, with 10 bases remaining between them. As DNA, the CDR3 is TGTGCCAGCCGGGGCTGGGATCAGCCCCAGCATTTT. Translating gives CASRGWDQPQHF.

Written as DNA, the CDR3 is TGTGCCAGCAGCCCCCGACAGGGGCTAGCTAACTATGGCTACACCTTC. Translation: CASSPRQGLANYGYTF. The V call is TRBV9, the J call TRBJ1-2; 8 nucleotides line up with TRBD1. Germline CDR1 is SGDLS and CDR2 is YYNGEE. This CDR3 is built from 16 residues. J gave up 0 bases and V 4 bases, and 8 bases lay outside the gene matches. Based on the CDR3 plus reference TRBV9 and TRBJ1-2, the full variable domain is DSGVTQTPKHLITATGQRVTLRCSPRSGDLSVYWYQQSLDQGLQFLIQYYNGEERAKGNILERFSAQQFPDLHSELNLSSLELGDSALYFCASSPRQGLANYGYTFGSGTRLTVV.

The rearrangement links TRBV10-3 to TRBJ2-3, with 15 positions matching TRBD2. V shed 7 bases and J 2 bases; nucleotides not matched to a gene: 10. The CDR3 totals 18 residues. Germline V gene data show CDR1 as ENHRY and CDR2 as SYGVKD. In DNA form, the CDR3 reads TGTGCCATCACCGCCGGACTAGCGGGGGGGCCGATCACAGATACGCAGTATTTT. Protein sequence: CAITAGLAGGPITDTQYF.

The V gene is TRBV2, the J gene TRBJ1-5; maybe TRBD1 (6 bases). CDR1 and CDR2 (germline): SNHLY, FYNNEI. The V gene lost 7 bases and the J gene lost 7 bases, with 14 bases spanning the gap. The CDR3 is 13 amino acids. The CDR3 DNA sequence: TGTGCCAGCATAAGGGGGACGGGGCAGCCCCAGCATTTT. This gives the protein CASIRGTGQPQHF.

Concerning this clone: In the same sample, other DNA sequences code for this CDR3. CDR3: CASSRPGRSYNEQFF. CDR3 DNA sequence: TGTGCCAGCAGCCGCCCGGGGAGATCCTACAATGAGCAGTTCTTC. V is TRBV14 and J is TRBJ2-1, with TRBD2 as a possible D gene (5 bases). This CDR3 comprises 15 residues. Between the trimmed V and J ends, which lost 4 bases and 1 base, there was a span of 11 bases. Per germline, CDR1 SGHDN and CDR2 FVKESK.

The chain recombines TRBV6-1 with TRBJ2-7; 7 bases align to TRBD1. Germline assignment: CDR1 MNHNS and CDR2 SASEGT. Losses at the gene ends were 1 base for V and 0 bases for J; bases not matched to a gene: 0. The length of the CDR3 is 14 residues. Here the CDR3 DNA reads TGTGCCAGCAGTGAAGGGGACAGCTCCTACGAGCAGTACTTC. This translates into CASSEGDSSYEQYF.

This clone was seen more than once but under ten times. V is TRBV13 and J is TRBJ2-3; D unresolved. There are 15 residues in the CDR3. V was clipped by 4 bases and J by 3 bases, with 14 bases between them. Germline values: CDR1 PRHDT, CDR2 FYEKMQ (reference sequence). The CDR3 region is CASSSDNLGTDTQYF. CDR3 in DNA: TGTGCCAGCAGCTCAGACAACCTAGGGACAGATACGCAGTATTTT.

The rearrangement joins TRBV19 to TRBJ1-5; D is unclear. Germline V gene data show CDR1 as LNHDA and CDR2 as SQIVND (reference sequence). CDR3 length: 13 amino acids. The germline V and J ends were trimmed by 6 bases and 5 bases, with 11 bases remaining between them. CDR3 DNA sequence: TGTGCCAGTAGCGATAGGTCAGATCAGCCCCAGCATTTT. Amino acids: CASSDRSDQPQHF.

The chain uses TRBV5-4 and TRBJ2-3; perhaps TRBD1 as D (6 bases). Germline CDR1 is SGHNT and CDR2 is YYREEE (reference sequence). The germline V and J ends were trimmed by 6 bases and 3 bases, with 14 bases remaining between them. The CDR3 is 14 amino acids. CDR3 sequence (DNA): TGTGCCAGCAAGGGGCAGGGACAAACAGATACGCAGTATTTT. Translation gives CASKGQGQTDTQYF.

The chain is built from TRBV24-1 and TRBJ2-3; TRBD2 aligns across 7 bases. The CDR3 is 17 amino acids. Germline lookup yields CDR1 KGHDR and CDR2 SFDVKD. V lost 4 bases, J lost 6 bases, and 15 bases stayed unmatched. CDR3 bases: TGTGCCACCAGTGACCCGGGCGGGAGCGACATTATGGATACGCAGTATTTT. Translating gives CATSDPGGSDIMDTQYF.

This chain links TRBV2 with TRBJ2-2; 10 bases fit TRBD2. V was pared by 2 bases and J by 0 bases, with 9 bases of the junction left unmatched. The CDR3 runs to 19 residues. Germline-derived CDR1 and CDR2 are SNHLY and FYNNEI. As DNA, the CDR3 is TGTGCCAGCAGTGAAAGAGCTAGCGGGGGAACCACGAACACCGGGGAGCTGTTTTTT. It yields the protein CASSERASGGTTNTGELFF.

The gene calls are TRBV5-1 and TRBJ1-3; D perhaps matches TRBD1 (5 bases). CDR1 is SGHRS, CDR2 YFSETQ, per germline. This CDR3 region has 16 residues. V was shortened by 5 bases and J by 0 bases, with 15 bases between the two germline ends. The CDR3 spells CASSPQDWSSGNTIYF. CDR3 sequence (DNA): TGCGCCAGCAGTCCACAGGACTGGAGCTCTGGAAACACCATATATTTT.

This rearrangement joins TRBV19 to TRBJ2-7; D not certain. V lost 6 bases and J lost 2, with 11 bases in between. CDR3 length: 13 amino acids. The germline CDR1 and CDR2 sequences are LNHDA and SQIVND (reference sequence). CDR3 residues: CASSERSAYEQYF. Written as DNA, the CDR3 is TGTGCCAGTAGCGAACGCTCCGCCTACGAGCAGTACTTC.

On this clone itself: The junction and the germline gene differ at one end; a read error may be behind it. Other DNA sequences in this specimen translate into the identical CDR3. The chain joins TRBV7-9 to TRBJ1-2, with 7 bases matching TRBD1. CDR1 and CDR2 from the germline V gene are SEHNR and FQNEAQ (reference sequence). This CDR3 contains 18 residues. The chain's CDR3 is CASSSTKQGGFVNYGYTF. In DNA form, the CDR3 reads TGTGCCAGCAGCTCGACGAAGCAGGGGGGTTTTGTTAACTATGGCTACACTTTC.

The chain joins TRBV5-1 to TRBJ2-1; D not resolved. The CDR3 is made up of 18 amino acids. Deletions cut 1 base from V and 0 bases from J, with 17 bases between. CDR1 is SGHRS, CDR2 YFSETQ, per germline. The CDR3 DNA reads TGCGCCAGCAGCTTGAGTCTTTCGCCGTTGAGCTCCTACAATGAGCAGTTCTTC. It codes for CASSLSLSPLSSYNEQFF.

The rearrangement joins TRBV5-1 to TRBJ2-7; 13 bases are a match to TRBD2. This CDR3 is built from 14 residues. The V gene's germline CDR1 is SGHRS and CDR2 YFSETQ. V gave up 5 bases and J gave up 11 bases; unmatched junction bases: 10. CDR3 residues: CASSPGTSGVIEYF. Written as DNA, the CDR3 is TGCGCCAGCAGTCCCGGGACTAGCGGGGTAATAGAGTACTTC.